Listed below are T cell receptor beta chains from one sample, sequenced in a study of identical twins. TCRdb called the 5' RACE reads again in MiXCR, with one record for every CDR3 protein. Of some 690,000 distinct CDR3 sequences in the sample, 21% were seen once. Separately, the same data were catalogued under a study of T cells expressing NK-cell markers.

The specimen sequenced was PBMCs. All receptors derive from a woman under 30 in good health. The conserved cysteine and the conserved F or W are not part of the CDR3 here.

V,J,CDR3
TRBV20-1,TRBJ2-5,SARGTRPQETQY
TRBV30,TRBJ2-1,AWSGIGGSGNEQF
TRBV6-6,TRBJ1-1,ASSYEAATEAF
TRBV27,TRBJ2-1,ASSSTVIEQF
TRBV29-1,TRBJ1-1,SAVGQGKDNTEAF
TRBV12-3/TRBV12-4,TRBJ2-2,ASSTWTRNTGELF
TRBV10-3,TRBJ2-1,AISEELAGNNEQF
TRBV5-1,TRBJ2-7,ASSFPGTGEQY
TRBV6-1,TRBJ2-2,ASSAWTGMTGELF
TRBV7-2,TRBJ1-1,ASSSRGQNMNTEAF
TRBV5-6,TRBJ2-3,ASSLPGTSGSRPDTQY
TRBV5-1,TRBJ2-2,ASSLQGVETGELF
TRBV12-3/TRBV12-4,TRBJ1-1,ASSFGGLNTEAF
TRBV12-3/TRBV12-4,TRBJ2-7,ASSLEYSYEQY
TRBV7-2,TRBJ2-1,ASSLAGAHEQF
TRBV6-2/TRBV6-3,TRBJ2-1,ASSSPWGLAGGYNEQF
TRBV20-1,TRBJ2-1,SARRLEQF
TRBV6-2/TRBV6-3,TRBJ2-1,ASRVGQGPNNEQF
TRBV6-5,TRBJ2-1,ASSYQTGFNEQF
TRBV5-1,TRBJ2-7,ASSLENPGTVSYEQY
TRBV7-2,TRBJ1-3,ASSRQGIGETIY
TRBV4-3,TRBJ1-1,ASSQALGSHTEAF
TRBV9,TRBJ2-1,ASSAVGDRVNEQF
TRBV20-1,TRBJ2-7,SVGRGVAEQY
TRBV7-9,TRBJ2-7,ASSLSSQASWY
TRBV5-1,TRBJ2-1,ASSLRPSGRGNEQF
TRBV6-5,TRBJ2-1,ASSYRPSAGGRYNEQF
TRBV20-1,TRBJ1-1,SANSQKNTEAF
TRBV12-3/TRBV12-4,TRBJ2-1,ASSPSDSLLDEQF
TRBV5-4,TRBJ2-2,AMSPGPGQGYTGELF
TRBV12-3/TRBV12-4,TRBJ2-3,ASTPTSGGQGTQY
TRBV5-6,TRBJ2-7,ASSWGTNSYEQY
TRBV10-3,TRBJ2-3,AISVASGSHTDTQY
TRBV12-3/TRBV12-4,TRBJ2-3,ASSLAGTADTQY
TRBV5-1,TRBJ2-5,ASSLAEQGAWGTQY
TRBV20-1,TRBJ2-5,SARGRQIETQY
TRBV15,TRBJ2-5,ATGQRAGETQY
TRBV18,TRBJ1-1,ASSPLSRGSGNTEAF
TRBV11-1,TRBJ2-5,ASSLRPGQARYQETQY
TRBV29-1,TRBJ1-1,SVRQDGEAF
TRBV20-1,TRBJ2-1,SATQLAGGDEQF
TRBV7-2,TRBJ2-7,ASGWGGTSMYEQY
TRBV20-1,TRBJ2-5,SARTSGSLETQY
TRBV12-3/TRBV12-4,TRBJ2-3,ASSYRAGSTDTQY
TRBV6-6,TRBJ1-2,ASTDNYGYT
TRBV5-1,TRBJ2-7,ASTPSSGTAPYEQY
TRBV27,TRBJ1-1,ASSLTLPNTEAF
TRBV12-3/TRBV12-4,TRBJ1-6,ASSPGLYNSPLH
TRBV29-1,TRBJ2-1,SVLVVGDGEQF
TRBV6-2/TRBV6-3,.,ASSWGLAGAIQY
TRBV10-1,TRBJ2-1,ASSGLGSDEQF